This TCR beta chain originates from a study of OX40 agonist ivuxolimab in advanced cancers. Points from the study as a whole: The study observed clonal expansion of CD4+ and CD8+ blood T cells by week 6 at 0.1 to 3.0 mg/kg.

This clone appeared a few times. The target antigen is unknown. Trimming pared 3 bases from V and 7 bases from J, leaving 13 bases between. The CDR3 runs 13 residues. CDR1 and CDR2 (germline): SGHVT, SQSDAQ. The data were produced by immunoSEQ multiplex PCR, yet TCRdb's version contains in-frame clones alone and is incomplete. The sample includes about 89,000 clones, about nine tenths of them seen just once. Sequencing used CD4+ or CD8+ T cells sorted from blood, obtained in a trial of the OX40 agonist ivuxolimab. The gene calls are TRBV7-4 and TRBJ2-7; maybe TRBD2 (6 bases). The TCR was taken from an adult with an advanced solid tumor such as melanoma, head and neck, liver or kidney cancer. CDR3 region: CASSFREYLEQYF. In DNA, the CDR3 is TGTGCCAGCAGCTTCCGGGAGTACCTTGAGCAGTACTTC.